A single sample gave rise to the 6 T cell receptor beta chains below, sequenced in a study of CD8 T cells in ankylosing spondylitis. Findings of the study overall: Ankylosing spondylitis blood seemed to carry a telltale TCR beta motif made of several highly homologous variants.

TCRdb recomputed calls from the 5' RACE reads with MiXCR, one row per CDR3 protein. This table holds roughly 490,000 distinct CDR3 sequences, roughly 5% found once. What these receptors recognize is not known. The sequenced sample consisted of blood, either unsorted or a sorted T cell fraction (not recorded which). The receptors come from a male donor with ankylosing spondylitis.

At least ten counts were recorded for this clonotype. J is TRBJ1-2 and V is TRBV3-1; no reliable D call. V lost 2 bases, J lost 8 bases, and 9 bases lay in between. The germline V gene has CDR1 LGHDT and CDR2 YNNKEL (reference sequence). This CDR3 comprises 12 residues. CDR3 nucleotide sequence: TGTGCCAGCAGCCAAACGCACGGGGGCTACACCTTC. Protein sequence: CASSQTHGGYTF.

Many counts were recorded for this clonotype. The rearrangement uses TRBV27 and TRBJ2-3; TRBD2 might be the D (6 bases). This CDR3 is 13 amino acids long. Trimming pared 10 bases from V and 3 bases from J, leaving 14 bases between. Germline CDR1 reads MNHEY; CDR2 reads SMNVEV (reference sequence). The CDR3 DNA reads as TGTGCCATCCTGACGGGGGTTACAGATACGCAGTATTTT. It encodes CAILTGVTDTQYF.

Ten or more counts support this clonotype. This sequence joins TRBV4-1 and TRBJ2-7, with unresolved D. V was cut by 1 base and J by 5 bases, with 15 bases left in between. This CDR3 is 15 amino acids long. The germline V gene encodes CDR1 MGHRA and CDR2 YSYEKL. The CDR3 spells CASSQAGGGTHEQYF. The CDR3, as DNA: TGCGCCAGCAGCCAAGCCGGCGGCGGTACGCACGAGCAGTACTTC.

This clonotype has ten or more counts. At one boundary the junction diverges from the germline segment, which might be a read error. This rearrangement joins TRBV20-1 to TRBJ1-5, with no clear D. Germline-derived CDR1 and CDR2 are DFQATT and SNEGSKA (reference sequence). This CDR3 is built from 12 residues. The DNA for the CDR3 is TGCAGTGCTAGAGATGCCCGGGCAGAGAGGACCTTT. Amino acids: CSARDARAERTF.

This clonotype was found many times. The V gene is TRBV4-2, the J gene TRBJ1-3; D remains ambiguous. Trimming removed 0 bases from V and 0 bases from J, with 12 bases in between. Germline CDR1 and CDR2: LGHNA and YNFKEQ. This CDR3 is built from 17 residues. CDR3 loop: CASSQDPTGLSGNTIYF. The CDR3 region has the DNA TGTGCCAGCAGCCAAGATCCCACTGGACTCTCTGGAAACACCATATATTTT.

This clonotype was detected ten times or more. The chain uses TRBV5-1 and TRBJ1-5; D is unclear. From germline, CDR1 is SGHRS and CDR2 YFSETQ. This CDR3 contains 14 residues. V was cut by 0 bases and J by 3 bases, with 7 bases left in between. CDR3 sequence reads: CASSLGSANQPQHF. CDR3 bases: TGCGCCAGCAGCTTGGGGTCGGCCAATCAGCCCCAGCATTTT.